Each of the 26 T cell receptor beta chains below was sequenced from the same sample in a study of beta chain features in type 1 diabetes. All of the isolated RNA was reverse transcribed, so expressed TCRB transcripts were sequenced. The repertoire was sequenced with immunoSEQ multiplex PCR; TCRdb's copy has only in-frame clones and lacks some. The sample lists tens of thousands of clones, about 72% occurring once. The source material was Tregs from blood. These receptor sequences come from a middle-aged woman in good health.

CDR3 nucleotide sequence: TGTGCTAGTGGTTTGTTTCGGGGAACGGTTTACAATGAGCAGTTCTTC. Protein product: CASGLFRGTVYNEQFF. This sequence joins TRBV12-5 and TRBJ2-1, with D perhaps matching TRBD2 (5 bases). Germline V CDR1 and CDR2: LGHNT, FRNRAP. Trimming cost V 2 bases and J 4 bases, with 15 bases left between them. This CDR3 has 16 amino acids.

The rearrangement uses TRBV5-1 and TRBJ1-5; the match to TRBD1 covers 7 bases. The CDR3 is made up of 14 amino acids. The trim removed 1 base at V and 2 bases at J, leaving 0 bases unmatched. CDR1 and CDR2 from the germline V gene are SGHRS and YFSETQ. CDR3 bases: TGCGCCAGCAGCTTGACAGGGGGCAATCAGCCCCAGCATTTT. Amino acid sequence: CASSLTGGNQPQHF. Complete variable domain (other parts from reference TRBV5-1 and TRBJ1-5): KAGVTQTPRYLIKTRGQQVTLSCSPISGHRSVSWYQQTPGQGLQFLFEYFSETQRNKGNFPGRFSGRQFSNSRSEMNVSTLELGDSALYLCASSLTGGNQPQHFGDGTRLSIL.

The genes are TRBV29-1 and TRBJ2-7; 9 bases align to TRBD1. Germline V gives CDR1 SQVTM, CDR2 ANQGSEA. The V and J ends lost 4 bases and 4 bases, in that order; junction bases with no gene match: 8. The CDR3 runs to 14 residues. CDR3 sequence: CSVAGGTGKYEQYF. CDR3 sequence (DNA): TGCAGCGTTGCTGGTGGGACAGGGAAATACGAGCAGTACTTC.

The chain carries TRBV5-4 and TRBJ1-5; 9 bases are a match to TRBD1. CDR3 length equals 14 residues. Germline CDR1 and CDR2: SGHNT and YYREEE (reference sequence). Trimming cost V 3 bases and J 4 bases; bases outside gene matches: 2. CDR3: CASSSGTGNQPQHF. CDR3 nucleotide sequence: TGTGCCAGCAGCTCAGGGACAGGGAATCAGCCCCAGCATTTT.

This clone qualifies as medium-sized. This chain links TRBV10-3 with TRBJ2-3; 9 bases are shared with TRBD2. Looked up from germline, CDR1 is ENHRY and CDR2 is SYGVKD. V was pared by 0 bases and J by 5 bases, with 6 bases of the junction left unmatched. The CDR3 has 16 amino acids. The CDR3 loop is CAISESGTSLGDTQYF. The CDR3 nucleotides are TGTGCCATCAGTGAGTCCGGGACTAGCTTGGGAGATACGCAGTATTTT.

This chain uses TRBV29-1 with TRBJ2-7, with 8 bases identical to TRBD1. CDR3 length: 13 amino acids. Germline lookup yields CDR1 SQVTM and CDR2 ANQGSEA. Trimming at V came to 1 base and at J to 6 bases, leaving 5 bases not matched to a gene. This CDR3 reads CSVEGTGQFEQYF. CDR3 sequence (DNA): TGCAGCGTTGAAGGGACAGGGCAATTCGAGCAGTACTTC.

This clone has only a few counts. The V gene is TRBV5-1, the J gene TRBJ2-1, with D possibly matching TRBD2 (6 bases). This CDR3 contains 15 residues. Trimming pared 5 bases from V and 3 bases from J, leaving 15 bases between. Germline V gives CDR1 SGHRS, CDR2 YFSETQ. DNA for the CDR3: TGCGCCAGCAGGGGCCGCGGGGTGGGCTACAATGAGCAGTTCTTC. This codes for CASRGRGVGYNEQFF.

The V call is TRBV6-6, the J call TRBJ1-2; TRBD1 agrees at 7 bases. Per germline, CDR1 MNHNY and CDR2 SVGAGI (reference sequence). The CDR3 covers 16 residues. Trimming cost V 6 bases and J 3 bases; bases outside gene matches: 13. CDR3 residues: CASSWRTGALDYGYTF. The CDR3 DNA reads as TGTGCCAGCAGCTGGAGGACAGGCGCACTTGACTATGGCTACACCTTC.

The CDR3 region is CASSLAPGQINTIYF. In DNA, the CDR3 is TGCGCCAGCAGCTTGGCTCCGGGACAGATAAACACCATATATTTT. The chain joins TRBV5-1 to TRBJ1-3; 7 nucleotides align to TRBD1. Trimming removed 0 bases from V and 6 bases from J; junction bases left unmatched: 6. Germline V gene sequence: CDR1 SGHRS, CDR2 YFSETQ. The CDR3 runs 15 residues.

CDR3 sequence reads: CSAPDSGEQFF. As DNA, the CDR3 is TGCAGTGCCCCAGACTCAGGGGAGCAGTTCTTC. The chain combines TRBV20-1 with TRBJ2-1; tentative D call: TRBD1 (5 bases). Germline V lookup: CDR1 DFQATT, CDR2 SNEGSKA (reference sequence). This CDR3 is 11 amino acids long. Trimming stripped 6 bases from V and 10 bases from J, with 13 bases between.

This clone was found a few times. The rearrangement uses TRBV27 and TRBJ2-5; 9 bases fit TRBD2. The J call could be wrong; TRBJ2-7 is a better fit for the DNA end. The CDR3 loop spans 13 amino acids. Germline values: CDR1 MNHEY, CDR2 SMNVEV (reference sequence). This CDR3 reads CASSERGEYEQYF. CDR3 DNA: TGTGCCAGCTCGGAGCGGGGGGAATACGAGCAGTACTTC.

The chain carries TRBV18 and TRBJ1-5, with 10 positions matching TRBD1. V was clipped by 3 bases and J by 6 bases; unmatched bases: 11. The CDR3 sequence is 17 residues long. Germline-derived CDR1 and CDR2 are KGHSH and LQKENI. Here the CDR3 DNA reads TGTGCCAGCTCACCCGCTCCCAGGACAGGGGGAGGTCAGCCCCAGCATTTT. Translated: CASSPAPRTGGGQPQHF.

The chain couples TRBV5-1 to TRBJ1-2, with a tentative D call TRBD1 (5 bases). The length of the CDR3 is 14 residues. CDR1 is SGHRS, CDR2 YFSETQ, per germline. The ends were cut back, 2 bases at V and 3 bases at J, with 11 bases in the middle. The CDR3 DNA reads TGCGCCAGCAGCTTTCAAGGGGTTTACTATGGCTACACCTTC. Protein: CASSFQGVYYGYTF.

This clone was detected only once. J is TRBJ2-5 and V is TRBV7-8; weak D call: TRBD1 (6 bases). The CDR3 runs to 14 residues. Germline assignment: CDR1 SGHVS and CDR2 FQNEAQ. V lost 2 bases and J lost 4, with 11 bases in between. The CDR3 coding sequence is TGTGCCAGCAGCTTATACAGGGCGAGAGAGACCCAGTACTTC. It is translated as CASSLYRARETQYF.

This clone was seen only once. The CDR3 bases are TGTGCCAGCAGTTACTCTATGAGACAGGGGAAAGCTTTCTTT. It codes for CASSYSMRQGKAFF. The J gene is TRBJ1-1, the V gene TRBV6-6; TRBD1 agrees at 8 bases. The germline gives CDR1 MNHNY, CDR2 SVGAGI (reference sequence). The ends lost 0 bases at V and 9 bases at J; junction bases unmatched: 6. The length of the CDR3 is 14 residues.

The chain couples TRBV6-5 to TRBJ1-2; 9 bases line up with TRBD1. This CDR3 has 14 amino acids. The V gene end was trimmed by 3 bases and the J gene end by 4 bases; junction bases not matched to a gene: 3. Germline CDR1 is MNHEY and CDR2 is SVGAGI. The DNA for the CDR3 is TGTGCCAGCAGTTATTCGGGACAGGGCTATGGCTACACCTTC. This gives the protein CASSYSGQGYGYTF.

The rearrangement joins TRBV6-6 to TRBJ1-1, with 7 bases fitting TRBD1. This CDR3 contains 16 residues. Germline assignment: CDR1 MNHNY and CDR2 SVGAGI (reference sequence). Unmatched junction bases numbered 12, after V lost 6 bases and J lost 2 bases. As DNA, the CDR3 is TGTGCCAGCAGCCGAACCCGGACAGGTCAAAACACTGAAGCTTTCTTT. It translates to CASSRTRTGQNTEAFF.

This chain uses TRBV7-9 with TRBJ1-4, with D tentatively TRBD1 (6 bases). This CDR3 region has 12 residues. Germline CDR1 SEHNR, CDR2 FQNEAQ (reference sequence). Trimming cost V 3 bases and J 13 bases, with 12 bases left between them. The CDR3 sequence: CASSFQGRGLFF. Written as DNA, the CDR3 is TGTGCCAGCAGCTTCCAGGGCAGGGGACTGTTTTTT.

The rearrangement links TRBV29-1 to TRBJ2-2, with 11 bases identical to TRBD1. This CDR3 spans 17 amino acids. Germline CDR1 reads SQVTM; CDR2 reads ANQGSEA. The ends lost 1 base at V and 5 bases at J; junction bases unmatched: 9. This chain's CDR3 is CSVEGTGGLRGTGELFF. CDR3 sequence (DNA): TGCAGCGTTGAAGGGACAGGGGGCCTAAGGGGGACCGGGGAGCTGTTTTTT.

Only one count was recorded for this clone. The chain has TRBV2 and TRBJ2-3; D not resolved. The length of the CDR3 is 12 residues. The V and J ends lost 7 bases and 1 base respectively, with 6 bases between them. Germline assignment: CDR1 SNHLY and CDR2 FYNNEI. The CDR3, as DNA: TGTGCCAGCATATCCCGCACAGATACGCAGTATTTT. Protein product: CASISRTDTQYF.

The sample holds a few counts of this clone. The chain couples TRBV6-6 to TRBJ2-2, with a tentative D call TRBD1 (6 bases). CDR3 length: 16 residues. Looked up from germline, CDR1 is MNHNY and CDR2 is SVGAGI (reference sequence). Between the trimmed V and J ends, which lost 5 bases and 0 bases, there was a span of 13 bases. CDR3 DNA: TGTGCCAGCAGTCACAGGGCAGGGACGAACACCGGGGAGCTGTTTTTT. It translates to CASSHRAGTNTGELFF.

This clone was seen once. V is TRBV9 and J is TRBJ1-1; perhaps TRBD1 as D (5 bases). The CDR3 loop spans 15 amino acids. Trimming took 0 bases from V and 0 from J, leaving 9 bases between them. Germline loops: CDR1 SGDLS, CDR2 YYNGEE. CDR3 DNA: TGTGCCAGCAGCGTAGCGGCAGGGTTGAACACTGAAGCTTTCTTT. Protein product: CASSVAAGLNTEAFF.

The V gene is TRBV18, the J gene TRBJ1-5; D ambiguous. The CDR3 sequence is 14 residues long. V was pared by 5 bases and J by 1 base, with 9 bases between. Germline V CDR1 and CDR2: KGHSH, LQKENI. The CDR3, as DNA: TGTGCCAGCTCATATGGCCAGAGCAATCAGCCCCAGCATTTT. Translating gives CASSYGQSNQPQHF.

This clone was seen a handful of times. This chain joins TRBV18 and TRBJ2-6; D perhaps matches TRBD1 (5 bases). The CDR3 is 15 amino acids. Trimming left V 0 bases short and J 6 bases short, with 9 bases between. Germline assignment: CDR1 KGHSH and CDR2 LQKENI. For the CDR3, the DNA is TGTGCCAGCTCACCACCAGGGGCTTCGGCCAACGTCCTGACTTTC. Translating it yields CASSPPGASANVLTF.

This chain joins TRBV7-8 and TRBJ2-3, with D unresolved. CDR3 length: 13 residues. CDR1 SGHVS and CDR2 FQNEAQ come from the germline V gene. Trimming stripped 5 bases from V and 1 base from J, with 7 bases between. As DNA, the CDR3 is TGTGCCAGCAGCCCTGTAGGCACAGATACGCAGTATTTT. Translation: CASSPVGTDTQYF.

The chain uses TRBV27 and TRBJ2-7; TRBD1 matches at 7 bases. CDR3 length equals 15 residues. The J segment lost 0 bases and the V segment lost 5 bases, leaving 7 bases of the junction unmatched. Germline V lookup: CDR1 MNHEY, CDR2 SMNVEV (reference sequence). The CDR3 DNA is TGTGCCAGCAGTCCTCACCGGGACAGCTCCTACGAGCAGTACTTC. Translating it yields CASSPHRDSSYEQYF.